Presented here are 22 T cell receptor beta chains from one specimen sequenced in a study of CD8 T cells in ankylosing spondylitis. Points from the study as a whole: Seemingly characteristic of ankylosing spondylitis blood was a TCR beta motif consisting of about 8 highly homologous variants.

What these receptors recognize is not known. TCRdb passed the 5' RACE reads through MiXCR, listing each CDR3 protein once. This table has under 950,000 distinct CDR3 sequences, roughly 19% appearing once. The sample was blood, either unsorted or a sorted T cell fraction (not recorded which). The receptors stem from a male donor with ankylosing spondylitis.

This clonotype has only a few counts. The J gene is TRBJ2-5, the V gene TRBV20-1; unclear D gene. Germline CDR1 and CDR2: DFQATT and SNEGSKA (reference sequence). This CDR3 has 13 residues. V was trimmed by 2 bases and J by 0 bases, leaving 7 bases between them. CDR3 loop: CSARPAYQETQYF. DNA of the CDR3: TGCAGTGCTAGACCCGCGTACCAAGAGACCCAGTACTTC.

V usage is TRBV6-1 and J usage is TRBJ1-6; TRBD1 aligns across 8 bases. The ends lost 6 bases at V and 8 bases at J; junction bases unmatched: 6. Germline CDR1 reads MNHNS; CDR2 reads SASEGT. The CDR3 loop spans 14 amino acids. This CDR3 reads CASRTGTGYSPLHF. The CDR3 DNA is TGTGCCAGCAGAACCGGGACAGGATATTCACCCCTCCACTTT.

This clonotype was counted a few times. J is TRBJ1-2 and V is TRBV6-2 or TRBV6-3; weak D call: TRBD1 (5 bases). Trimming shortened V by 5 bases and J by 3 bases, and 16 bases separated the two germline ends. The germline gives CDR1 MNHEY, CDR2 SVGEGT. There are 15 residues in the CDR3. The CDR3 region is CASSPTKGLYYGYTF. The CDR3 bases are TGTGCCAGCAGTCCAACTAAGGGGCTATACTATGGCTACACCTTC.

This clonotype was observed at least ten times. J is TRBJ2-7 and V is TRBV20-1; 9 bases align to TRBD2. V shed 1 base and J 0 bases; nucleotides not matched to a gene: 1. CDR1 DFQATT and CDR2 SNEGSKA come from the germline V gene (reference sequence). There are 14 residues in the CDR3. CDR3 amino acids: CSARGLAVSYEQYF. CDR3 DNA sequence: TGCAGTGCTAGAGGACTAGCGGTCTCCTACGAGCAGTACTTC.

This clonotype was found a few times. CDR3 coding DNA: TGTGCCAGCAGTGAAGCGGGGTGGGGCACTGAAGCTTTCTTT. Translated: CASSEAGWGTEAFF. The chain employs TRBV6-1 and TRBJ1-1, with D uncertain. Germline V CDR1 and CDR2: MNHNS, SASEGT. CDR3 length: 14 residues. The germline V and J ends were trimmed by 0 bases and 4 bases, with 9 bases remaining between them.

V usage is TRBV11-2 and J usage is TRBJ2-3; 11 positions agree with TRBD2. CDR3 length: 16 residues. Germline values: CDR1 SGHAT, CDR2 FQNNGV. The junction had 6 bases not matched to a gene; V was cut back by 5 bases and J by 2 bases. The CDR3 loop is CASSRLAGRNTDTQYF. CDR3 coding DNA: TGTGCCAGCAGCCGACTAGCGGGGCGGAACACAGATACGCAGTATTTT. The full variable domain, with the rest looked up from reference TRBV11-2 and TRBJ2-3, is EAGVAQSPRYKIIEKRQSVAFWCNPISGHATLYWYQQILGQGPKLLIQFQNNGVVDDSQLPKDRFSAERLKGVDSTLKIQPAKLEDSAVYLCASSRLAGRNTDTQYFGPGTRLTVL.

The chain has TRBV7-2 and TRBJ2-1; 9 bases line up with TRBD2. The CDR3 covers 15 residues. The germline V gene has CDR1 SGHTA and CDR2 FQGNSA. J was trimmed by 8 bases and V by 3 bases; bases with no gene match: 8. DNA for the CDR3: TGTGCCAGCAGCTTTTTAGCGGGAGCTCGATATGAGCAGTTCTTC. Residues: CASSFLAGARYEQFF. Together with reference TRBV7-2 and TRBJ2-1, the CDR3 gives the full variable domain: GAGVSQSPSNKVTEKGKDVELRCDPISGHTALYWYRQSLGQGLEFLIYFQGNSAPDKSGLPSDRFSAERTGGSVSTLTIQRTQQEDSAVYLCASSFLAGARYEQFFGPGTRLTVL.

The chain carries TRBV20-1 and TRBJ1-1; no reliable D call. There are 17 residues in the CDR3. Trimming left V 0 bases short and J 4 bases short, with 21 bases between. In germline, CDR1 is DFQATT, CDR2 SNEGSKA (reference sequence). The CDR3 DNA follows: TGCAGTGCTAGAGATTTTGAAAAGGGCAGTCGGGGCACTGAAGCTTTCTTT. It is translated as CSARDFEKGSRGTEAFF.

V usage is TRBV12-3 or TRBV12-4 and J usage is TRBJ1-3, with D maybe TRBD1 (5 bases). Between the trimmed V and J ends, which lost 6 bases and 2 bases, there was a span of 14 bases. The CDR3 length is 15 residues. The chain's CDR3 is CASSLIQGPGNTIYF. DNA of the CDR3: TGTGCCAGCAGCTTAATCCAGGGACCTGGAAACACCATATATTTT.

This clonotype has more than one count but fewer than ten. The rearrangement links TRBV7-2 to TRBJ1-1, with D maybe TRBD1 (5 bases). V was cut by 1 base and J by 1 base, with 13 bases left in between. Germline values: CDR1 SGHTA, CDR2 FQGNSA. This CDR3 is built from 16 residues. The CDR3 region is CASSLEPTVRNTEAFF. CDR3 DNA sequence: TGTGCCAGCAGCTTAGAACCGACAGTGAGGAACACTGAAGCTTTCTTT.

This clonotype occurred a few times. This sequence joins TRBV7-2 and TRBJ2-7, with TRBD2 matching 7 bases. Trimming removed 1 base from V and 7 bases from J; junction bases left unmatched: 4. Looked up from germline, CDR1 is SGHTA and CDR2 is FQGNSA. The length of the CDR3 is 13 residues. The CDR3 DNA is TGTGCCAGCAGCTTAGTTTGGCGGGAGGAGCAGTACTTC. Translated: CASSLVWREEQYF.

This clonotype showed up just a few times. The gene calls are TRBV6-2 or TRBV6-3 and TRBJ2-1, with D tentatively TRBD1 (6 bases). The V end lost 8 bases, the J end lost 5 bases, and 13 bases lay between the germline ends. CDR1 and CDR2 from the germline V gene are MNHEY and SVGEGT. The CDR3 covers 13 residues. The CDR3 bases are TGTGCCAGCGGGCGAGGGGGAAACAATGAGCAGTTCTTC. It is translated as CASGRGGNNEQFF.

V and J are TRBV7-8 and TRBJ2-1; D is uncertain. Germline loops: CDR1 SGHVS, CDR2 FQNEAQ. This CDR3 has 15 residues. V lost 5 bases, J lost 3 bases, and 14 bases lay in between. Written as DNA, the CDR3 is TGTGCCAGCAGCCCTGGGTCGGGTTTCTACAATGAGCAGTTCTTC. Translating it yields CASSPGSGFYNEQFF.

CDR3 in DNA: TGCGCCAGCAGCTTGGTCGGTGACGCGAGAACCTATGGCTACACCTTC. It is translated as CASSLVGDARTYGYTF. The rearrangement joins TRBV5-1 to TRBJ1-2; D not resolved. CDR1 is SGHRS and CDR2 is YFSETQ in the germline V gene. The CDR3 extends over 16 amino acids. Trimming cost V 0 bases and J 4 bases, with 16 bases left between them.

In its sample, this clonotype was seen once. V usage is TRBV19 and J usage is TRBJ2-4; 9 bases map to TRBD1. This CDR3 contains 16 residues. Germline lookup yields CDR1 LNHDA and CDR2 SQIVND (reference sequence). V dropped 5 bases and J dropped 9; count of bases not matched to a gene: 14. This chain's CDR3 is CASSGPRDRDGPIQYF. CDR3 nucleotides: TGTGCCAGTAGTGGACCTAGGGACAGGGATGGTCCCATTCAGTACTTC. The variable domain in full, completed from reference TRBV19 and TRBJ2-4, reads DGGITQSPKYLFRKEGQNVTLSCEQNLNHDAMYWYRQDPGQGLRLIYYSQIVNDFQKGDIAEGYSVSREKKESFPLTVTSAQKNPTAFYLCASSGPRDRDGPIQYFGAGTRLSVL.

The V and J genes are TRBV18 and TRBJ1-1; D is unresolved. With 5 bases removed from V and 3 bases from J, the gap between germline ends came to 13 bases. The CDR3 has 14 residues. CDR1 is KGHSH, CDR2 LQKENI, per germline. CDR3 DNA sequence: TGTGCCAGCTCATCCGTCGGCACCGACACTGAAGCTTTCTTT. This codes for CASSSVGTDTEAFF.

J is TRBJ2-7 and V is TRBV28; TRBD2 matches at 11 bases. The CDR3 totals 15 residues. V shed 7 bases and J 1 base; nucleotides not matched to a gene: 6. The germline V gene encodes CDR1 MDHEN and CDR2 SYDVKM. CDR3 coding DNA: TGTGCCAGCACACTAGCGGGAGTTCGGTCCTACGAGCAGTACTTC. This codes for CASTLAGVRSYEQYF. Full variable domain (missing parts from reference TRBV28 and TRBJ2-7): DVKVTQSSRYLVKRTGEKVFLECVQDMDHENMFWYRQDPGLGLRLIYFSYDVKMKEKGDIPEGYSVSREKKERFSLILESASTNQTSMYLCASTLAGVRSYEQYFGPGTRLTVT.

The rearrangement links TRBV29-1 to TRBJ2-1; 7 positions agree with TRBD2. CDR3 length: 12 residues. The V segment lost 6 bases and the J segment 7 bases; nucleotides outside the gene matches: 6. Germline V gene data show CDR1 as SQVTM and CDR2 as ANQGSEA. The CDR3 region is CSVQLGGNEQFF. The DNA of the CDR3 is TGCAGCGTCCAACTGGGGGGGAATGAGCAGTTCTTC.

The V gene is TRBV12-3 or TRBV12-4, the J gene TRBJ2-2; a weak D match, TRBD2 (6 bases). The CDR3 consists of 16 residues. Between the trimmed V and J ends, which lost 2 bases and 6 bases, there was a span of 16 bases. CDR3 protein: CASSLYRVSGAGELFF. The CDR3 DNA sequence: TGTGCCAGCAGTTTATATCGAGTTAGCGGAGCCGGGGAGCTGTTTTTT.

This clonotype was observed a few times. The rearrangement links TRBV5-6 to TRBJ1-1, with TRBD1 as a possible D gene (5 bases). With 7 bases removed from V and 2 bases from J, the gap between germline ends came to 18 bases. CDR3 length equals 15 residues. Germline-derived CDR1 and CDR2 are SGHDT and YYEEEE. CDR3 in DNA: TGTGCCAGCCACAAGGGCGGACAAAGAAACACTGAAGCTTTCTTT. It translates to CASHKGGQRNTEAFF.

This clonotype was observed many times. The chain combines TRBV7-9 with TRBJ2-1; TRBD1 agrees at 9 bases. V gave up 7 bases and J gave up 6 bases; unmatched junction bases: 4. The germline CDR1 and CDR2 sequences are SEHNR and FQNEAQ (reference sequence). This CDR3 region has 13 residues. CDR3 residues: CASIGTGLNEQFF. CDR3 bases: TGTGCCAGCATCGGGACAGGGCTCAATGAGCAGTTCTTC.

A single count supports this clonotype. The CDR3 coding sequence is TGTGCCAGCAGCTTGACCAGGGTGAACACTGAAGCTTTCTTT. This codes for CASSLTRVNTEAFF. The V call is TRBV5-5, the J call TRBJ1-1; tentatively, D is TRBD1 (5 bases). Germline assignment: CDR1 SGHKS and CDR2 YYEKEE (reference sequence). The CDR3 is 14 residues long. V gave up 1 base and J gave up 0 bases, with 7 bases separating them.